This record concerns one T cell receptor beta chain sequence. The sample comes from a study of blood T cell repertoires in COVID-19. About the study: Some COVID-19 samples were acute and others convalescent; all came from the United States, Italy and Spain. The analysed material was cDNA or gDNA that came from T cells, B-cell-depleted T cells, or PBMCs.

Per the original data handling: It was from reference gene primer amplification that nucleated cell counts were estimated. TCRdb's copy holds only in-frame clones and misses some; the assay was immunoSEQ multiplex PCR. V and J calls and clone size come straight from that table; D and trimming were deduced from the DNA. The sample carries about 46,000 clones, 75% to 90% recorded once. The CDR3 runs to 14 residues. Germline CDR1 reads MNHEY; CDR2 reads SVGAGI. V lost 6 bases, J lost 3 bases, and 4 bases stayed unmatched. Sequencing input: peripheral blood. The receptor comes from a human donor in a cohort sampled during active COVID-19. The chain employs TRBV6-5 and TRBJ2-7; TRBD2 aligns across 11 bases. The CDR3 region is CASRTLAGDYEQYF. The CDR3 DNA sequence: TGTGCCAGCAGGACACTAGCGGGGGACTACGAGCAGTACTTC.